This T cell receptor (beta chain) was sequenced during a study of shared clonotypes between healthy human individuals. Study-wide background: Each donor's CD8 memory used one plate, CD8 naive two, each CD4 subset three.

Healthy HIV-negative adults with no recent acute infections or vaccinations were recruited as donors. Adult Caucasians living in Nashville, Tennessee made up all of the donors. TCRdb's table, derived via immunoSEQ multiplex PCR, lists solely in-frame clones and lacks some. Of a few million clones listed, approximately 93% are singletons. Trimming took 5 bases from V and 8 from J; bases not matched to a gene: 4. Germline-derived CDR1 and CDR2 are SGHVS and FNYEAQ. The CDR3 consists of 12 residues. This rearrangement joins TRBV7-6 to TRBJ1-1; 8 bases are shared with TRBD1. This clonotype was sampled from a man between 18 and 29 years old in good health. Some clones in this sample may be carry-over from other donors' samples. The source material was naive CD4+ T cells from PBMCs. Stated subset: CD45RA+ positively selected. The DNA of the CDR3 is TGTGCCAGCAGCCGGACAGGGAAAGAAGCTTTCTTT. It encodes CASSRTGKEAFF.